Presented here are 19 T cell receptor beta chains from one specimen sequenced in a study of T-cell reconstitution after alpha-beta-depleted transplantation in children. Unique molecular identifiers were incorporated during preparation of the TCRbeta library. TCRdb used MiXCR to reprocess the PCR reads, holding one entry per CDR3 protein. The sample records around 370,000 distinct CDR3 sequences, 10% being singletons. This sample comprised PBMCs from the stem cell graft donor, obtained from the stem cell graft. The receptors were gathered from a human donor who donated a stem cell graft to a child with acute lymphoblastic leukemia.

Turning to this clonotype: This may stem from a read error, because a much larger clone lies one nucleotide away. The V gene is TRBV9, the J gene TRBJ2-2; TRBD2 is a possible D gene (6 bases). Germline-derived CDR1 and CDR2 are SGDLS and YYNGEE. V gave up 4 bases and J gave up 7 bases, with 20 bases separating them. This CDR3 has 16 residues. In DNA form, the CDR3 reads TGTGCCAGCAGCCTAGCTGTCGGGAGCCGAGTCGGGGAGCTGTTTTTT. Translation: CASSLAVGSRVGELFF.

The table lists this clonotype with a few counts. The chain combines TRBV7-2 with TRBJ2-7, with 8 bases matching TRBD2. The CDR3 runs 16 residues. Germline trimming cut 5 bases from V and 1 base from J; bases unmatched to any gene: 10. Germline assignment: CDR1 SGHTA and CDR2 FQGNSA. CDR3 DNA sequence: TGTGCCAGCAGCCTCCAGACTAGCGTAGCTTCCTACGAGCAGTACTTC. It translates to CASSLQTSVASYEQYF.

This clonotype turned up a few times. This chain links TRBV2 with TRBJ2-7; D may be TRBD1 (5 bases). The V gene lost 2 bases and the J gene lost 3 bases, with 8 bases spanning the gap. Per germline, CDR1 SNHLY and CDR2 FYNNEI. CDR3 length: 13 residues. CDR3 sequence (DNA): TGTGCCAGCAGTGAAAGACAGTACTACGAGCAGTACTTC. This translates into CASSERQYYEQYF. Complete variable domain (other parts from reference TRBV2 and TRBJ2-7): EPEVTQTPSHQVTQMGQEVILRCVPISNHLYFYWYRQILGQKVEFLVSFYNNEISEKSEIFDDQFSVERPDGSNFTLKIRSTKLEDSAMYFCASSERQYYEQYFGPGTRLTVT.

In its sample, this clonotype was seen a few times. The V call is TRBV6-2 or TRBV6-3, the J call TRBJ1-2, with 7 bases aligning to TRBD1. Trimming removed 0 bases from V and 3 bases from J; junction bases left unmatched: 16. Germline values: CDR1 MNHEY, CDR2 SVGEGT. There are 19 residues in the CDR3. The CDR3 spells CASSYSALIDRVVDYGYTF. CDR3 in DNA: TGTGCCAGCAGTTACTCCGCATTAATCGACAGGGTGGTTGACTATGGCTACACCTTC.

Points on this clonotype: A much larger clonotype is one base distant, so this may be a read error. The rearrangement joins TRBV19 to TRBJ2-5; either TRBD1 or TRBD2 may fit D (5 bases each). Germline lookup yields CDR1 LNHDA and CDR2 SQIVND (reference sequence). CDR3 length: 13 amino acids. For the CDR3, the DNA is TGTGCCAGTAATATGGGGGTCAGGGAGACCCATTACTTC. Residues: CASNMGVRETHYF.

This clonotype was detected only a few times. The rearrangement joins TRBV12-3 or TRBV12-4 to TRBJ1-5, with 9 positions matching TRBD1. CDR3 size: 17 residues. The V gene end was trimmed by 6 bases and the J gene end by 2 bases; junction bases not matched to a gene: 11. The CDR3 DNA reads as TGTGCCAGCAGCCCGGGACAGGGAATAGAGGGCAATCAGCCCCAGCATTTT. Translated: CASSPGQGIEGNQPQHF.

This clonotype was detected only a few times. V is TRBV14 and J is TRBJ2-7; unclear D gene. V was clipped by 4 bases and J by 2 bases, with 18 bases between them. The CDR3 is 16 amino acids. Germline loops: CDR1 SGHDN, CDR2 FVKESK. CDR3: CASSPWTALSPYEQYF. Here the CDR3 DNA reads TGTGCCAGCAGCCCCTGGACGGCCCTGTCCCCCTACGAGCAGTACTTC.

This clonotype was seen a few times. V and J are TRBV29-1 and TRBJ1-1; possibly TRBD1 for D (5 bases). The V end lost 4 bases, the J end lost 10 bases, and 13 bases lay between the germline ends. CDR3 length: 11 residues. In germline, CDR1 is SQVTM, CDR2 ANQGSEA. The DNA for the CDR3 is TGCAGCGTTGTGATTGCGGGGGGAGCTTTCTTT. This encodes CSVVIAGGAFF.

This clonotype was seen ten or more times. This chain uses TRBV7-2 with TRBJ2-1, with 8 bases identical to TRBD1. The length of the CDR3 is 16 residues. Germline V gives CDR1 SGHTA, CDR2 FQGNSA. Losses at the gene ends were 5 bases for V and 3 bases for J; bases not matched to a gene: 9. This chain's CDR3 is CASSPHARGLYNEQFF. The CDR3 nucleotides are TGTGCCAGCAGCCCTCACGCCAGGGGGCTCTACAATGAGCAGTTCTTC.

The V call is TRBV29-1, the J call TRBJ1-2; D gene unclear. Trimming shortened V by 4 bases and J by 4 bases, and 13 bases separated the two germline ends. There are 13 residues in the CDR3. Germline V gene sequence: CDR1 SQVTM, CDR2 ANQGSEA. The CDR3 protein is CSVGSDSRYGYTF. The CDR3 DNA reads TGCAGCGTTGGGTCAGACTCCCGCTATGGCTACACCTTC.

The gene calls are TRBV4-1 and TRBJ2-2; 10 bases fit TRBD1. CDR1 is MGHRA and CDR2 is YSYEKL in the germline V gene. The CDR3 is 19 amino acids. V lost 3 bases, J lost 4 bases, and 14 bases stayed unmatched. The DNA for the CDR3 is TGCGCCAGCAGCCATGATCCGGGACAGGGGTCACTTATCACCGGGGAGCTGTTTTTT. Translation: CASSHDPGQGSLITGELFF.

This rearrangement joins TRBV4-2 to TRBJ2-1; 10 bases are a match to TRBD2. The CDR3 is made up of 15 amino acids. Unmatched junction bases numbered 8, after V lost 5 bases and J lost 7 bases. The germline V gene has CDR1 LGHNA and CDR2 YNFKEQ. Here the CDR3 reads CASSDTSGIGNEQFF. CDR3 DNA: TGTGCCAGCAGCGACACTAGCGGGATAGGGAATGAGCAGTTCTTC.

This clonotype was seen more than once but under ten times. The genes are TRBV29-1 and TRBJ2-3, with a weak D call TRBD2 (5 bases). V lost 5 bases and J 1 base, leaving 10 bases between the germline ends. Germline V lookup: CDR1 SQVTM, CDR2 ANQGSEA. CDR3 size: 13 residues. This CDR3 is CSVTRVGTDTQYF. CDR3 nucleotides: TGCAGCGTTACTAGGGTCGGCACAGATACGCAGTATTTT.

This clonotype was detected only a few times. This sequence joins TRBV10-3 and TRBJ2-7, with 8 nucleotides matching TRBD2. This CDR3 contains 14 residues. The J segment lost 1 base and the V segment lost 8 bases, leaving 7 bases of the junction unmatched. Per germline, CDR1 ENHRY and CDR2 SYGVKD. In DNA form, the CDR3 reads TGTGCCATCCGGGGGGGAGATGCGTCCTACGAGCAGTACTTC. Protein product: CAIRGGDASYEQYF.

The CDR3 region has the DNA TGCGCCAGCAGCCCGACTAGCGCCTATTGGCCCACACTCTACGAGCAGTACTTC. Protein: CASSPTSAYWPTLYEQYF. The chain recombines TRBV5-1 with TRBJ2-7, with 8 bases lining up with TRBD2. This CDR3 has 18 residues. Losses at the gene ends were 4 bases for V and 3 bases for J; bases not matched to a gene: 18. Looked up from germline, CDR1 is SGHRS and CDR2 is YFSETQ.

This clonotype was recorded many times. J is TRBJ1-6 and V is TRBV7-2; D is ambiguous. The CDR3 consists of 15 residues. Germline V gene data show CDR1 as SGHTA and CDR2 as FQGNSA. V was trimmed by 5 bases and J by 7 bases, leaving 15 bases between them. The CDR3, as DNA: TGTGCCAGCAGCGTACTACCGGGCTCCAATTCACCCCTCCACTTT. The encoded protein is CASSVLPGSNSPLHF.

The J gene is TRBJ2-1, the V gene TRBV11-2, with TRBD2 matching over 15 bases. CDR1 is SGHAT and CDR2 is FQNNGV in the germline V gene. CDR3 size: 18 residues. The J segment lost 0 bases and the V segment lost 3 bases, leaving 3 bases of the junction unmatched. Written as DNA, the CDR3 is TGTGCCAGCAGCTTCGGACTAGCGGGAGGGTCCTCCTACAATGAGCAGTTCTTC. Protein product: CASSFGLAGGSSYNEQFF.

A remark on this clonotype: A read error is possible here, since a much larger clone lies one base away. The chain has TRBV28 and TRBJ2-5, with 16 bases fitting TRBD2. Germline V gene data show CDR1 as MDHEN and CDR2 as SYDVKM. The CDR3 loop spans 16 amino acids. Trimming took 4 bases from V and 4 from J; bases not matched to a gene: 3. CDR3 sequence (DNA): TGTGCCAGCAGTTGGGGACTAGCGGGAGGGCGAGAGACCCAGTACTTC. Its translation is CASSWGLAGGRETQYF.

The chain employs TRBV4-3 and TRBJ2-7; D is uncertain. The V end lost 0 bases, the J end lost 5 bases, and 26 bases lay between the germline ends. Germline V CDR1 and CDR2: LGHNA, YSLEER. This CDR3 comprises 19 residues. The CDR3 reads CASSQDVARSNRVVDEQYF. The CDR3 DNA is TGCGCCAGCAGCCAAGATGTGGCCCGATCAAACCGTGTGGTGGACGAGCAGTACTTC.